Given below is one T cell receptor beta chain in context. Antigen: not known. This sample stems from a study of blood T cells in healthy people across ages. General study findings and limits: Older age coincided with a roughly linear decline in TCR beta diversity per million T cells. Lack of knowledge of donor CMV status possibly confounded expanded clonotype changes.

There are 13 residues in the CDR3. Germline V gives CDR1 SQVTM, CDR2 ANQGSEA. Trimming took off 7 bases at V and 3 bases at J, with 12 bases between the two ends. Combining a sample-barcoded 5' primer with a J-beta primer mix, a second PCR ran for 7 to 11 cycles. One entry per CDR3 protein, called by TCRdb with MiXCR from the 5' RACE reads. The top ten hold less than 0.85% of the sample, which has more than 900,000 distinct CDR3 sequences, 25% seen once. This same sample was also part of a study on T cells of mothers and their children. This second study notes: It was through the M1S primer of the second PCR that sample barcodes and 2-4 random nucleotides were added. Sequencing got over 8 million TCR beta CDR3 reads from each mother and approximately 3 million from each child.

Sequences were obtained from blood. The receptor was derived from a girl between 2 and 10 years old in good health. The J gene is TRBJ2-2, the V gene TRBV29-1; TRBD1 might be the D (6 bases). The chain's CDR3 is CSGEGQYTGELFF. The CDR3 DNA reads as TGCAGCGGTGAGGGACAATACACCGGGGAGCTGTTTTTT.